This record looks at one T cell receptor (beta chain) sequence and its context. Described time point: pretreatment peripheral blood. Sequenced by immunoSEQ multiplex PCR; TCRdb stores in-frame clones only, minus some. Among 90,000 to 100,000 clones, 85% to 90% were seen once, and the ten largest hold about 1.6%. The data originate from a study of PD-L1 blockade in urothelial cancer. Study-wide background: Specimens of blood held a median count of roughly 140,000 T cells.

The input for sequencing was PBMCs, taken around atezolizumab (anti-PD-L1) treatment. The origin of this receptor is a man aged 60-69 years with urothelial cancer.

For the CDR3, the DNA is TGCGCCAGCAGTGAGTCGGTGCAGAGCGGAATCTATGGCTACACCTTC. This encodes CASSESVQSGIYGYTF. This sequence joins TRBV10-2 and TRBJ1-2; D is unresolved. The V gene lost 0 bases and the J gene lost 4 bases, with 15 bases spanning the gap. Germline CDR1 WSHSY, CDR2 SAAADI. CDR3 size: 16 residues.